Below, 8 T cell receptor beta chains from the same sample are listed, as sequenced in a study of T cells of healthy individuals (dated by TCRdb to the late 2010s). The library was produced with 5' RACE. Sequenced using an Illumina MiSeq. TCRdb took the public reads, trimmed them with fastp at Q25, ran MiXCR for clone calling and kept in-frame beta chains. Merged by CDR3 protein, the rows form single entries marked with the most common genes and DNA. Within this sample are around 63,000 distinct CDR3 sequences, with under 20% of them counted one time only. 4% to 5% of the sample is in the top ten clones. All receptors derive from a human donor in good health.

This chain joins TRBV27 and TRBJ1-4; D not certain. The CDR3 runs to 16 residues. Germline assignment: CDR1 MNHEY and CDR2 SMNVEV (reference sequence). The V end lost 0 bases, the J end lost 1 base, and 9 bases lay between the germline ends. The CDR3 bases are TGTGCCAGCAGTTTATCGCAGACCAAAACTAATGAAAAACTGTTTTTT. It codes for CASSLSQTKTNEKLFF.

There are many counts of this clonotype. This CDR3 is CASSQGLAYEQYF. CDR3 nucleotides: TGCGCCAGCAGCCAAGGCCTAGCCTACGAGCAGTACTTC. V and J are TRBV4-1 and TRBJ2-7, with unresolved D. Germline V CDR1 and CDR2: MGHRA, YSYEKL. This CDR3 contains 13 residues. Trimming stripped 1 base from V and 2 bases from J, with 6 bases between.

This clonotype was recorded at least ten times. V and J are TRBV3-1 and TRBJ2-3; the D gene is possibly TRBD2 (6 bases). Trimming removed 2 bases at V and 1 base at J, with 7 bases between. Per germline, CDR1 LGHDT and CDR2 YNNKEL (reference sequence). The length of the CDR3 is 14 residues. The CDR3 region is CASSQQRGTDTQYF. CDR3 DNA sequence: TGTGCCAGCAGCCAACAGCGGGGCACAGATACGCAGTATTTT.

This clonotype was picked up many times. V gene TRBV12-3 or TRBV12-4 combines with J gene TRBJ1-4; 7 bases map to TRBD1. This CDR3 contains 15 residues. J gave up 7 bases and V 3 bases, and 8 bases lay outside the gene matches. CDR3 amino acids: CASSLGQRGIEKLFF. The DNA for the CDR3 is TGTGCCAGCAGTTTGGGACAGCGGGGTATTGAAAAACTGTTTTTT.

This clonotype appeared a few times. The CDR3 protein is CASSQGETGYTF. The CDR3 nucleotides read TGTGCCAGCAGCCAGGGGGAGACGGGCTACACCTTC. The chain has TRBV12-3 or TRBV12-4 and TRBJ1-2; 7 positions agree with TRBD1. The CDR3 is 12 residues long. V lost 6 bases and J lost 8; bases outside the gene matches: 6.

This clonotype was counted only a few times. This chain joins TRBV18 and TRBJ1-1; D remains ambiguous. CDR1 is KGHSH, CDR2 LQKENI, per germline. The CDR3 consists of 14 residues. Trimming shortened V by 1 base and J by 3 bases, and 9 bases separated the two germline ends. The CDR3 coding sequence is TGTGCCAGCTCACCACTCAGCGGGGACACTGAAGCTTTCTTT. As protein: CASSPLSGDTEAFF.

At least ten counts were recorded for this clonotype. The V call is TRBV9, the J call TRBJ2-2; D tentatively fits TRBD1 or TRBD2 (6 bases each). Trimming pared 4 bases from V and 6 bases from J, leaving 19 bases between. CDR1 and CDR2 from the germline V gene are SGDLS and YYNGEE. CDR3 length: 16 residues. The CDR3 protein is CASSPVGGLYAGELFF. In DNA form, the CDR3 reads TGTGCCAGCAGCCCTGTAGGGGGACTCTACGCCGGGGAGCTGTTTTTT.

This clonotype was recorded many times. CDR3 in amino acids: CASSQVLRATGYTF. The CDR3 coding sequence is TGCGCCAGCAGCCAAGTCCTCAGGGCCACTGGCTACACCTTC. V and J are TRBV4-1 and TRBJ1-2, with D maybe TRBD1 (5 bases). V lost 1 base, J lost 7 bases, and 13 bases lay in between. This CDR3 spans 14 amino acids. Germline V CDR1 and CDR2: MGHRA, YSYEKL.